This T cell receptor (beta chain) was recorded in a study of PD-1 blockade in classical Hodgkin lymphoma. Study-wide points: Prior to therapy, complete responders displayed diversity much like that of newly diagnosed patients. Excluded were patients who started nivolumab under 1 year after ASCT, a group that had lower diversity. It was CD4+ TCR diversity, not CD8+, that rose significantly by C4D1.

Each patient experienced a relapse that followed autologous stem cell transplantation, and brentuximab vedotin exposure varied. Germline-derived CDR1 and CDR2 are SGHRS and YFSETQ. V dropped 6 bases and J dropped 4 bases, with 19 bases sitting between them. This CDR3 has 15 amino acids. TCRdb's table, derived via immunoSEQ multiplex PCR, lists solely in-frame clones and lacks some. The table has around 91,000 clones, 81% seen once. This clone was seen once. Its matching antigen is unknown. This TCR was recovered from a human donor with classical Hodgkin lymphoma. This chain uses TRBV5-1 with TRBJ2-5, with D perhaps matching TRBD2 (7 bases). The sequencing here drew on peripheral blood mononuclear cells (PBMCs), taken before the second cycle of nivolumab. Here the CDR3 DNA reads TGCGCCAGCACGCCGGGGGGCGCCCCCGGAGAGACCCAGTACTTC. Translating it yields CASTPGGAPGETQYF.